What follows are 3 T cell receptor beta chains derived from one specimen sequenced in a study of T-cell reconstitution after alpha-beta-depleted transplantation in children. The TCRbeta library was prepared with unique molecular identifiers. In TCRdb, the PCR reads were re-called with MiXCR into one record per CDR3 protein. The table shows 77,000 or so distinct CDR3 sequences, with around a sixth occurring only once. The input for sequencing was PBMCs, mostly from graft donor cells, taken 360 days after TCRalphabeta/CD19-depleted stem cell transplant. The receptor set was obtained from a male patient between 2 and 15 years old who had a stem cell transplant for acute lymphoblastic leukemia, so the T cells may come from the graft donor.

The V gene is TRBV5-1, the J gene TRBJ2-3; D may correspond to TRBD1 or TRBD2 (6 bases each). The V gene lost 4 bases and the J gene lost 4 bases, with 22 bases spanning the gap. The CDR3 totals 17 residues. Germline V gives CDR1 SGHRS, CDR2 YFSETQ. The CDR3 region is CASSPLGGGTIADTQYF. The CDR3 DNA reads as TGCGCCAGCAGCCCCCTGGGGGGCGGGACGATTGCAGATACGCAGTATTTT.

The gene calls are TRBV2 and TRBJ2-5; the D is unclear. The CDR3 spans 14 residues. V lost 7 bases, J lost 5 bases, and 17 bases lay in between. CDR1 is SNHLY and CDR2 is FYNNEI in the germline V gene. The CDR3 protein is CASKGGRDRETQYF. CDR3 bases: TGTGCCAGCAAGGGTGGTCGTGATAGGGAGACCCAGTACTTC. The full variable domain, in which reference TRBV2 and TRBJ2-5 provide the parts outside the CDR3, is EPEVTQTPSHQVTQMGQEVILRCVPISNHLYFYWYRQILGQKVEFLVSFYNNEISEKSEIFDDQFSVERPDGSNFTLKIRSTKLEDSAMYFCASKGGRDRETQYFGPGTRLLVL.

The J gene is TRBJ2-1, the V gene TRBV24-1; possible D gene TRBD1, 5 bases. The CDR3 extends over 15 amino acids. The V gene's germline CDR1 is KGHDR and CDR2 SFDVKD. Trimming took 1 base from V and 0 from J, leaving 6 bases between them. CDR3 nucleotides: TGTGCCACCAGTGATTTAGGGGACTCCTACAATGAGCAGTTCTTC. Its protein product is CATSDLGDSYNEQFF.